This record covers a single T cell receptor (beta chain). Its target is not known. PCR primers comprised 60 Vbeta and 13 Jbeta primers. Method: immunoSEQ multiplex PCR; TCRdb's copy keeps in-frame clones and lacks some. The sample holds roughly 150,000 clones, 55% to 70% seen once. This sample stems from a study of cytomegalovirus exposure and HLA in healthy donors. Study-wide findings and caveats: Earlier findings revealed that most TCR beta V segments proved productive either about 87% or about 30% of the time.

Looked up from germline, CDR1 is LNHNV and CDR2 is YYDKDF (reference sequence). The ends were cut back, 1 base at V and 8 bases at J, with 35 bases in the middle. CDR3 length: 22 amino acids. Sequenced input: PBMCs. The TCR was taken from a woman between 25 and 40 years old in good health and CMV-seropositive. The chain combines TRBV15 with TRBJ1-4; possibly TRBD1 for D (6 bases). In DNA form, the CDR3 reads TGTGCCACCAGCAGAGTCGTATATTGGCAGGGGATCACCCCTAGACGACCCGAAAAACTGTTTTTT. This codes for CATSRVVYWQGITPRRPEKLFF.